This TCR beta chain is drawn from a study of early T cells in non-severe SARS-CoV-2 infection (dated by TCRdb to the early 2020s). In the study overall: TCR sequencing used bulk RNA from unsorted whole blood, so alpha and beta chains could not be paired. On the study overall, not on this receptor specifically: VDJdb matching was skewed toward anti-spike CD8 responses and likely underestimated virus-specific expansions by missing private and CD4 specificities.

The receptor library was made with 5' RACE. Instrument on record: NextSeq 500. The TCR library protocol attached unique molecular identifiers to individual cDNA molecules to correct for sequencing error and PCR bias. Sequencing covered both TCR alpha and beta chains, and within each sample the abundances of alpha and beta sequences were tightly co-correlated. The original methods were these. V gene, J gene and CDR3 annotation of TCR sequences was performed with Decombinator V4. Expanded TCRs were defined as changing significantly between any two time points under a Poisson model with p below 0.0001. TCR abundances were normalised to the total number of TCRs sequenced in each sample and reported as counts per million. VDJdb, accessed 1 November 2021, was searched for CMV, EBV and SARS-CoV-2 annotated TCRs, excluding TCRs annotated for multiple antigens. TCRdb reran the public reads through fastp at Q25 and MiXCR, keeping productive beta chains. Each CDR3 protein appears once, grouped with its most common genes and DNA. These V and J calls are TCRdb output, not the study's own analysis. This sample is represented by tens of thousands of distinct CDR3 sequences; 10% to 15% of them were singletons. The top ten constitute 3.4% of the sample.

The study was a case-control design nested within a healthcare worker cohort in London, UK, with weekly nasopharyngeal swab PCR tests and blood sampling. Healthcare workers were recruited between 23 and 31 March 2020, during the week of the UK lockdown, and were followed weekly for up to roughly 15 weeks. In its sample, this clonotype was seen many times. Its cognate antigen has yet to be identified. No quality values exist for individual bases; no much larger clone is one base distant. The TCR was taken from an adult who was a healthcare worker with PCR-confirmed SARS-CoV-2 infection or an uninfected control (not recorded which). The sample consisted of whole blood.

The DNA sequence reads TGTGCCAGCAGCTACCCCACAGGGAACACTGAAGCTTTCTTT. Its product reads: CASSYPTGNTEAFF. The sequence is built from TRBV11-1 and TRBJ1-1; TRBD1 is perhaps the D gene, given 5 matching bases. The CDR3 runs 14 amino acids, cysteine and phenylalanine included. Only CDR3 DNA is held: 42 bases, read in frame from base 1. V and J are truncated by 4 bases and 1 base respectively, leaving an intervening sequence of 10 bases. According to the germline V gene (reference sequence), CDR1 reads SGHAT and CDR2 reads FQDESV.